These T cell receptor beta chains were read from a single sample in a study of vaccination and CD4 T cells after COVID-19. These receptors have no known antigen. Each CDR3 protein is one row after TCRdb ran MiXCR on the PCR reads. Among more than 7,000 distinct CDR3 sequences listed, less than 45% were seen once. What was sequenced was CD4+ T cells from blood, cultured in vitro. All receptors come from a human donor in good health. Both conserved end residues are part of each CDR3. Each record gives: D gene, clone size, V gene, J gene, CDR3 protein, CDR3 DNA. A D gene is named only where the DNA matches it firmly. Clone size is not always given. Where it is, it says once, few, many or a class for expanded clones.

>.|few|TRBV10-3|TRBJ1-2
CAISEKTELSNYGYTF
TGTGCCATCAGTGAAAAGACAGAACTCTCTAACTATGGCTACACCTTC
>.|.|TRBV2|TRBJ1-5
CASNNVGDGPQHF
TGTGCCAGCAATAACGTGGGTGATGGGCCCCAGCATTTT
>.|.|TRBV19|TRBJ2-5
CASSLLLGGLRTQYF
TGTGCCAGTAGTCTGTTGTTGGGGGGATTGAGGACCCAGTACTTC
>TRBD1|.|TRBV15|TRBJ1-1
CASTRDRSAGTEAFF
TGTGCCTCCACCCGGGACAGAAGTGCGGGCACTGAAGCTTTCTTT
>.|.|TRBV15|TRBJ2-1
CATSVDWGNQFF
TGTGCCACCAGCGTCGACTGGGGTAACCAGTTCTTC
>.|few|TRBV7-2|TRBJ1-2
CASSSQGFSYYGYTF
TGTGCCAGCAGCTCCCAGGGGTTTTCCTACTATGGCTACACCTTC
>.|.|TRBV14|TRBJ2-1
CASSQVAGSSYNEQFF
TGTGCCAGCAGCCAAGTCGCCGGGAGCTCCTACAATGAGCAGTTCTTC
>.|few|TRBV15|TRBJ1-2
CATSRDRAGYGYTF
TGTGCCACCAGCAGAGACAGGGCAGGCTATGGCTACACCTTC
>.|few|TRBV20-1|TRBJ1-6
CSASRVGNSPLHF
TGCAGTGCTAGTAGGGTTGGCAATTCACCCCTCCACTTT
>TRBD1|.|TRBV20-1|TRBJ1-1
CSARAGTGGTEAFF
TGCAGTGCTAGAGCCGGGACAGGGGGGACTGAAGCTTTCTTT
>.|.|TRBV28|TRBJ2-1
CASHQWSPPNEQFF
TGTGCCAGCCACCAATGGAGCCCACCCAATGAGCAGTTCTTC
>.|few|TRBV20-1|TRBJ2-1
CSASGSSYNEQFF
TGCAGTGCTAGTGGGAGCTCCTACAATGAGCAGTTCTTC
>.|.|TRBV7-9|TRBJ2-7
CASSLGLPGNTYEQYF
TGTGCCAGCAGCTTAGGATTGCCAGGGAATACCTACGAGCAGTACTTC
>TRBD2|once|TRBV14|TRBJ2-1
CASGLSRGLALGNEQFF
TGTGCCAGCGGGCTATCTAGGGGACTAGCATTGGGTAATGAGCAGTTCTTC
>TRBD1|few|TRBV4-3|TRBJ1-6
CASSHDRASVNSPLHF
TGCGCCAGCAGCCACGACAGGGCGTCTGTTAATTCACCCCTCCACTTT
>.|few|TRBV4-3|TRBJ2-3
CASSQKALVTDTQYF
TGCGCCAGCAGCCAAAAGGCACTTGTCACAGATACGCAGTATTTT
>TRBD2|.|TRBV27|TRBJ2-2
CASSLFSSGTWAGELFF
TGTGCCAGCAGTTTATTTTCTAGCGGGACATGGGCCGGGGAGCTGTTTTTT
>TRBD1|.|TRBV11-2|TRBJ1-2
CASSLQGGGLGYTF
TGTGCCAGCAGCTTACAGGGGGGGGGATTGGGCTACACCTTC
>TRBD1|.|TRBV5-6|TRBJ1-6
CTSSLSQGDSPLHF
TGTACCAGCAGCTTGTCCCAGGGGGACTCACCCCTCCACTTT
>.|few|TRBV7-3|TRBJ2-1
CASSPSIGEHNEQFF
TGTGCCAGCAGCCCCTCAATAGGGGAACACAATGAGCAGTTCTTC
>TRBD1|few|TRBV29-1|TRBJ1-2
CSAAKTGVSRDGYTF
TGCAGCGCCGCAAAAACAGGGGTCTCTCGCGATGGCTACACCTTC
>.|few|TRBV24-1|TRBJ1-2
CATGDRGVGYTF
TGTGCCACTGGGGACCGGGGGGTCGGCTACACCTTC
>.|.|TRBV6-7|TRBJ2-1
CASSYSREDQPYNEQFF
TGTGCCAGCAGTTACTCGAGGGAGGACCAACCGTACAATGAGCAGTTCTTC
>TRBD1|few|TRBV6-1|TRBJ1-1
CASSGTGGSTEAFF
TGTGCCAGCAGCGGAACAGGGGGAAGCACTGAAGCTTTCTTT
>.|.|TRBV7-3|TRBJ2-7
CASSLAPYF
TGTGCCAGCAGCTTAGCCCCGTACTTC
>TRBD1|.|TRBV7-9|TRBJ2-5
CASSPWDREETQYF
TGTGCCAGCAGCCCCTGGGACAGGGAGGAGACCCAGTACTTC
>.|.|TRBV24-1|TRBJ1-2
CVTRSTNYGYTF
TGTGTCACCAGATCAACTAACTATGGCTACACCTTC
>TRBD1|.|TRBV7-2|TRBJ1-2
CASSPRTGSNGYTF
TGTGCCAGCAGCCCCCGGACAGGGAGTAATGGCTACACCTTC
>.|.|TRBV6-2/TRBV6-3|TRBJ2-6
CASILRPGANVLTF
TGTGCCAGCATCTTACGTCCTGGGGCCAACGTCCTGACTTTC
>.|large|TRBV7-6|TRBJ2-5
CASSGQQETQYF
TGTGCCAGCAGTGGGCAACAAGAGACCCAGTACTTC
>.|few|TRBV20-1|TRBJ2-6
CSARERVTGANVLTF
TGCAGTGCTAGAGAGCGGGTGACCGGGGCCAACGTCCTGACTTTC
>.|few|TRBV27|TRBJ2-4
CASSNYREGIQYF
TGTGCCAGCAGTAACTACAGGGAAGGCATTCAGTACTTC
>.|medium-sized|TRBV15|TRBJ2-3
CATSSRSGGTDTQYF
TGTGCCACCAGCAGCCGATCGGGAGGCACAGATACGCAGTATTTT
>.|.|TRBV14|TRBJ1-6
CASSHGALGGSPLHF
TGTGCCAGCAGCCATGGGGCCTTAGGGGGTTCACCCCTCCACTTT
>.|few|TRBV7-8|TRBJ2-1
CASSLSAEGDNEQFF
TGTGCCAGCAGCTTATCGGCGGAGGGCGACAATGAGCAGTTCTTC
>TRBD2|.|TRBV6-2/TRBV6-3|TRBJ2-3
CASLLAGVGRGTQYF
TGTGCCAGCCTACTAGCGGGAGTGGGACGGGGTACGCAGTATTTT
>.|few|TRBV21-1|TRBJ2-5
CASSKVGTGGPKTQYF
TGTGCCAGCAGCAAAGTCGGGACAGGGGGGCCAAAGACCCAGTACTTC
>TRBD1|.|TRBV5-4|TRBJ1-2
CASSSPGQGEGYTF
TGTGCCAGCAGCTCGCCGGGACAGGGTGAAGGCTACACCTTC
>.|.|TRBV20-1|TRBJ1-1
CSAWDYRNTEAFF
TGCAGTGCCTGGGACTACCGGAACACTGAAGCTTTCTTT
>TRBD1|.|TRBV24-1|TRBJ2-5
CATSDYSDRGVETQYF
TGTGCCACCAGTGACTATTCGGACAGGGGAGTAGAGACCCAGTACTTC
>TRBD1|.|TRBV28|TRBJ1-1
CASSLGAWDSPSEAFF
TGTGCCAGCAGTCTAGGAGCCTGGGACAGCCCAAGTGAAGCTTTCTTT
>TRBD1|few|TRBV5-1|TRBJ1-1
CASSRQGWVTEAFF
TGCGCCAGCAGCCGACAGGGGTGGGTCACTGAAGCTTTCTTT
>.|.|TRBV27|TRBJ2-1
CASRGFGTGHDEQFF
TGTGCCAGCAGGGGGTTTGGTACGGGCCACGATGAGCAGTTCTTC
>TRBD1|.|TRBV28|TRBJ1-5
CASSFHGQGSNQPQHF
TGTGCCAGCAGTTTCCACGGACAGGGCAGCAATCAGCCCCAGCATTTT
>.|.|TRBV27|TRBJ1-2
CASSPTLNYGYTF
TGTGCCAGCAGCCCGACACTGAACTATGGCTACACCTTC
>.|.|TRBV24-1|TRBJ2-2
CATSTTGRNGELFF
TGTGCCACCAGTACGACAGGGAGGAACGGGGAGCTGTTTTTT
>.|few|TRBV7-7|TRBJ2-3
CASSLAPRDTQYF
TGTGCTAGTAGCTTAGCCCCCAGAGATACGCAGTATTTT
>.|once|TRBV29-1|TRBJ1-1
CSATTGRDTEAFF
TGCAGCGCCACTACAGGGAGGGACACTGAAGCTTTCTTT
>.|.|TRBV6-2/TRBV6-3|TRBJ2-6
CASSYEGPFSGANVLTF
TGTGCCAGCAGTTACGAGGGCCCCTTCTCTGGGGCCAACGTCCTGACTTTC
>.|.|TRBV4-2|TRBJ2-3
CASSQEANTDTQYF
TGTGCCAGCAGCCAAGAGGCTAACACAGATACGCAGTATTTT
>.|few|TRBV6-2/TRBV6-3|TRBJ2-7
CASRPTGYEEQYF
TGTGCCAGCAGACCAACAGGGTATGAAGAGCAGTACTTC
>TRBD1|.|TRBV7-2|TRBJ1-1
CTSSLGQGEAFF
TGTACCAGCAGCTTAGGACAGGGTGAAGCTTTCTTT
>.|few|TRBV27|TRBJ2-3
CASSFNTGNGDTQYF
TGTGCCAGCAGTTTTAACACAGGGAATGGAGATACGCAGTATTTT
>TRBD1|few|TRBV19|TRBJ1-2
CASGQGSFDYGYTF
TGTGCCAGTGGACAGGGGAGTTTTGACTATGGCTACACCTTC
>TRBD1|.|TRBV28|TRBJ1-5
CASSSGTGGASSSNQPQHF
TGTGCCAGCAGTTCCGGGACAGGGGGCGCCTCCAGCAGCAATCAGCCCCAGCATTTT
>TRBD2|.|TRBV24-1|TRBJ2-3
CATSDFTAGAGDTQYF
TGTGCCACCAGTGATTTTACGGCGGGAGCTGGAGATACGCAGTATTTT
>.|few|TRBV7-3|TRBJ2-6
CASSLMGGANVLTF
TGTGCCAGCAGCTTAATGGGCGGGGCCAACGTCCTGACTTTC
>TRBD1|few|TRBV7-2|TRBJ1-5
CASSLRPGTGYSNQPQHF
TGTGCCAGCAGCCTACGTCCCGGGACAGGGTATAGCAATCAGCCCCAGCATTTT
>TRBD2|.|TRBV20-1|TRBJ2-4
CSASTPTSVIQYF
TGCAGTGCTAGTACCCCGACTAGCGTAATTCAGTACTTC
>.|large|TRBV2|TRBJ2-5
CASSEARGAGTQYF
TGTGCCAGCAGTGAAGCTCGAGGGGCAGGGACCCAGTACTTC